This T cell receptor beta chain was observed in a study of T cells in Graves' hyperthyroidism and ophthalmopathy. This CDR3 is built from 16 residues. Germline CDR1 is SGHRS and CDR2 is YFSETQ. In regard to this clonotype: This clone may be a read error of a much larger clone one base away.

Diagnosing involved the use of clinical symptoms, serum thyroxine and TRAb, thyroid ultrasound and orbital computed tomography. Fresh peripheral blood, approximately 10 ml, was the source of the PBMCs. The CDR3 regions of TCR beta were amplified from RNA transcripts. An initial round of RT-PCR targeting the TCR CDR3 relied on the HTBI primer set. MiXCR was run by TCRdb on the multiplex PCR reads, yielding one entry per CDR3 protein. Of approximately 710,000 distinct CDR3 sequences listed, 17% are singletons. This clonotype originated in a man in his fifties or sixties with Graves' hyperthyroidism. The source material was blood. J is TRBJ2-2 and V is TRBV5-1, with 10 bases matching TRBD1. CDR3 sequence reads: CASSPGTGVHTGELLF. The CDR3, as DNA: TGCGCCAGCAGCCCCGGGACAGGGGTTCACACCGGGGAGCTGTTATTT.